The entry below gives a single TCR beta chain sequence along with its context. Clones were read by immunoSEQ multiplex PCR, and TCRdb kept only the in-frame ones, dropping some. The sample includes 65,000 to 90,000 clones, around 91% of them seen just once. The source of the sample is a study of blood T cell repertoires in COVID-19. The wider study: Sites across the United States, Italy and Spain contributed samples from acute and convalescent COVID-19.

Germline V gene sequence: CDR1 SGHNT, CDR2 YYREEE (reference sequence). V lost 0 bases, J lost 5 bases, and 14 bases lay in between. CDR3 length: 15 amino acids. Sequencing was done on a sample of peripheral blood. The clonotype comes from a human donor in a cohort sampled during active COVID-19. The chain combines TRBV5-4 with TRBJ1-1; D remains unclear. Here the CDR3 reads CASSLDGPGRTEAFF. CDR3 DNA: TGTGCCAGCAGCTTGGATGGGCCGGGAAGGACTGAAGCTTTCTTT.